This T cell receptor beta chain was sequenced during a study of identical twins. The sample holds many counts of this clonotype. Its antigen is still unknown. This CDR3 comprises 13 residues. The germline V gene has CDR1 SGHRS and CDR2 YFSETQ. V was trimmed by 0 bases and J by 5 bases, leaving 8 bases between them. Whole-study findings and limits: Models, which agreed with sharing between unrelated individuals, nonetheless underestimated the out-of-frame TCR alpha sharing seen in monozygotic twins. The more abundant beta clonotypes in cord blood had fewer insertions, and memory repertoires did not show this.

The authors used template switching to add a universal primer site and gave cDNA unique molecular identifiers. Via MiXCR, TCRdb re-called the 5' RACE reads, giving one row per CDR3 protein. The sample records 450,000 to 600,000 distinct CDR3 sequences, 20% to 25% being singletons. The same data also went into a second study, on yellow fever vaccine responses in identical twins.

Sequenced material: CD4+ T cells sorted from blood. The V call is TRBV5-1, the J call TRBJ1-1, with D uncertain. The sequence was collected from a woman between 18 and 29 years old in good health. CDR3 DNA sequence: TGCGCCAGCAGCTTGGGGCGGTTGACTGAAGCTTTCTTT. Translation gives CASSLGRLTEAFF.